This T cell receptor (beta chain) was documented in a study of T cell responses to AZD1222 COVID-19 vaccine. TCRdb keeps only in-frame clones here, not all; method: immunoSEQ multiplex PCR. Among under 150,000 clones listed, about 92% were seen once. CDR1 and CDR2 (germline): SGHNT, YENEEA. V lost 3 bases and J lost 1, with 6 bases in between. CDR3 length equals 13 residues. General observations from the study: Along spike, vaccine-associated CD4 TCRs were found throughout, with dominance at 160-218 and 743-854. Regions left unmutated in variants are reportedly the target of nearly half of spike-specific TCRs.

Comments on this clone: The antigen remains undetermined.

V and J are TRBV11-3 and TRBJ1-2; no firm D call. Sequenced material: peripheral blood, taken on day 0 of AZD1222 vaccination. This receptor was taken from an adult in good health. The CDR3 sequence is CASSFSNNYGYTF. In DNA, the CDR3 is TGTGCCAGCAGCTTTAGTAATAACTATGGCTACACCTTC.